This TCR beta chain was identified in a study of T cell repertoires in cytomegalovirus infection. Study context: Matching HLA type and CMV infection were both indicated by public TCR beta signatures.

CDR1 and CDR2 (germline): MGHRA, YSYEKL. CDR3 length equals 15 residues. Study conclusions and caveats: Dominating the ex vivo response were HLA-C-restricted CMV-specific TCR beta clonotypes.

MiXCR was run by TCRdb on the reads, yielding one entry per CDR3 protein. The sample records hundreds of thousands of distinct CDR3 sequences, approximately 24% being singletons. Comments on this clonotype: As yet, its antigen is unknown.

The specimen was CD8+ T cells from PBMCs. The source of this sequence is a human donor in good health (CMV status not recorded). Some clones in this sample may be carry-over from other donors' samples. The chain couples TRBV4-1 to TRBJ2-3; D remains ambiguous. The better agreement between TRBJ1-5 and the DNA end casts doubt on the J call. The chain's CDR3 is CASSQARPGTDTQHF. In DNA form, the CDR3 reads TGCGCCAGCAGCCAAGCTCGTCCGGGCACAGATACGCAGCATTTT.